This T cell receptor beta chain originates from a study of beta chain features in type 1 diabetes. Study at large: There were about 110,000,000 sorted cells examined across all samples. Study outcomes and limitations: When VDJ junctions were examined, type 1 diabetes patients showed fewer insertions and more deletions. In the patient group, naive, central memory and Treg TCRB repertoires seemed more alike than in the healthy donor group.

Every bit of the isolated RNA underwent reverse transcription, so sequencing read expressed TCRB transcripts. TCRdb's copy holds only in-frame clones and misses some; the assay was immunoSEQ multiplex PCR. The table lists roughly 450,000 clones, around 10% of them singletons. This clone was found a few times. Its specificity is unknown. Other nucleotide sequences in the sample specify the same CDR3. J gave up 2 bases and V 1 base, and 3 bases lay outside the gene matches. There are 15 residues in the CDR3. Germline V gene data show CDR1 as SGHTA and CDR2 as FQGNSA. By way of CD45RO/CCR7/CD25/CD127/CD95/CD27, the CD4+ regulatory, stem cell-like memory, central memory and naive cells were sorted.

The sample comprised naive CD4+ T cells from blood. The source of this sequence is a young woman in good health. The V call is TRBV7-2, the J call TRBJ2-7, with TRBD2 matching 9 bases. DNA for the CDR3: TGTGCCAGCAGCTTAGGTAGCGGGAGCCCCTACGAGCAGTACTTC. Translation: CASSLGSGSPYEQYF.